This TCR beta chain was obtained from a study of CD8 T cells in ankylosing spondylitis. The length of the CDR3 is 13 residues. CDR1 is DFQATT and CDR2 is SNEGSKA in the germline V gene (reference sequence). The V segment lost 3 bases and the J segment 9 bases; nucleotides outside the gene matches: 8. MiXCR, applied by TCRdb to the 5' RACE reads, yields one record per CDR3 protein. The profile shows 35,000 to 45,000 distinct CDR3 sequences, about 10% of them singletons. This clonotype was seen at least ten times. The origin of this receptor is a male donor with ankylosing spondylitis or in good health (not recorded which). The chain joins TRBV20-1 to TRBJ2-1; 7 bases are shared with TRBD1. The sample was blood, either unsorted or a sorted T cell fraction (not recorded which). The chain's CDR3 is CSARDRYGFEQFF. CDR3 sequence (DNA): TGCAGTGCTAGGGACAGGTACGGGTTTGAGCAGTTCTTC.